This note documents a single T cell receptor beta chain sequence. The antigen remains unidentified. These data belong to a study of cytomegalovirus exposure and HLA in healthy donors. Across the study: The 500 to 850 first-cohort repertoires and the approximately 110 validation repertoires shared the same platform, a later analysis reported. General observations from the study: It was found in a later analysis that first-cohort TCR clusters tended to co-occur in the 130 or so validation repertoires. Whilst most TCR sequences proved rare, a subset of public TCRs occurred across many donors.

CDR1 and CDR2 from the germline V gene are SGHRS and YFSETQ. Trimming cost V 10 bases and J 8 bases; bases outside gene matches: 7. The CDR3 has 12 residues. Assay: immunoSEQ multiplex PCR; the TCRdb copy retains only in-frame clones and omits some. This sample yields 82,000 or so clones, of which 90% to 95% are seen a single time; 0.55% to 0.75% belongs to the top ten. The sequence was collected from a woman between 18 and 29 years old in good health and CMV-seronegative. The sample comprised PBMCs. The V call is TRBV5-1, the J call TRBJ2-1, with 9 bases lining up with TRBD1. The CDR3 spells CASGQGFDEQFF. The CDR3 coding sequence is TGCGCCTCGGGACAGGGTTTCGATGAGCAGTTCTTC.